This TCR beta chain was retrieved from a study of regulatory T cells in long-lasting Graves disease. Study-wide findings and caveats: Patients with persistent disease shared 2,741 public clonotypes, outpacing the 966 shared by new patients.

Time point specified: persistent/refractory GD, antithyroid drugs over 5 years with positive TRAb. PBMCs were the source of the RNA used for TCR sequencing. Graves' disease diagnoses used American Thyroid Association guidelines. An approximately 10-milliliter sample of peripheral blood was drawn into EDTA tubes. Researchers made TCR beta libraries by using iRepertoire HTBI primers and running Arm-PCR on CDR3 regions. Original handling: Sample data revealed about 62 TRBV and 11 to 15 TRBJ segments. TCRdb processed the multiplex PCR reads anew with MiXCR; each CDR3 protein has one entry. Clone size and V and J calls follow TCRdb, not the original study. The table has under 450,000 distinct CDR3 sequences, less than 30% seen once; the top ten hold around 30%. In regard to this clonotype: Antigen: not known. This sequence may be a read error, since a much larger clone differs from it by one base.

The germline V gene has CDR1 MDHEN and CDR2 SYDVKM. The CDR3 is 15 amino acids. The origin of this receptor is a middle-aged woman with Graves disease. The chain has TRBV28 and TRBJ2-5; tentatively, D is TRBD1 or TRBD2 (5 bases each). This material consisted of peripheral blood mononuclear cells (PBMCs), taken when the disease was refractory, from a patient treated with antithyroid drugs. The CDR3 loop is CASSQPGTSQEAQYF. The CDR3 DNA reads TGTGCCAGCAGCCAACCTGGGACCTCCCAAGAGGCCCAGTACTTC. The full variable domain, in which reference TRBV28 and TRBJ2-5 provide the parts outside the CDR3, is DVKVTQSSRYLVKRTGEKVFLECVQDMDHENMFWYRQDPGLGLRLIYFSYDVKMKEKGDIPEGYSVSREKKERFSLILESASTNQTSMYLCASSQPGTSQEAQYFGPGTRLLVL.